The 7 T cell receptor beta chains below all came from one sample that was sequenced in a study of spatial heterogeneity in lung cancer. The time point: sample taken at primary tumor resection. Extraction of whole RNA from tumor, nontumor lung or frozen PBMC preceded unsorted sequencing. TCRdb itself ran the 5' RACE reads through MiXCR, one entry per CDR3 protein. Found here are tens of thousands of distinct CDR3 sequences, 15% to 25% of them singletons; the top ten hold roughly 6%. The source was PBMCs, collected at surgery. These receptors all stem from a male donor with early-stage non-small cell lung cancer.

This chain links TRBV28 with TRBJ1-3; no clear D gene. CDR3 size: 17 residues. The germline CDR1 and CDR2 sequences are MDHEN and SYDVKM. V was trimmed by 6 bases and J by 4 bases, leaving 22 bases between them. The DNA for the CDR3 is TGTGCCAGCAGCGACCAGACGGCCCTCTGGAGGGGAAACACCATATATTTT. Its protein is CASSDQTALWRGNTIYF.

The CDR3 sequence: CSASGGAGTDTQYF. The CDR3 DNA follows: TGCAGTGCTAGCGGGGGGGCAGGAACAGATACGCAGTATTTT. The chain uses TRBV20-1 and TRBJ2-3; 8 nucleotides line up with TRBD2. V shed 3 bases, J shed 3 bases, and the junction held 5 bases outside the gene matches. The CDR3 contains 14 residues. CDR1 is DFQATT, CDR2 SNEGSKA, per germline (reference sequence).

This clonotype was picked up a small number of times. CDR3 nucleotide sequence: TGTGCCAGCAGGGAGGGACAGTATTACGAGCAGTACTTC. It is translated as CASREGQYYEQYF. The chain combines TRBV2 with TRBJ2-7; a weak D match, TRBD1 (7 bases). V lost 6 bases and J lost 4, with 13 bases in between. From germline, CDR1 is SNHLY and CDR2 FYNNEI. CDR3 size: 13 residues.

The CDR3 DNA is TGTGCCAGCAGTTGGACAGGGGATGAGACCCAGTACTTC. Its protein is CASSWTGDETQYF. The chain joins TRBV28 to TRBJ2-5; 9 bases are shared with TRBD1. There are 13 residues in the CDR3. Trimming at V came to 4 bases and at J to 5 bases, leaving 2 bases not matched to a gene. Germline V CDR1 and CDR2: MDHEN, SYDVKM.

This clonotype occurred a few times. The chain couples TRBV11-2 to TRBJ2-2; 12 bases fit TRBD2. The CDR3 is 15 amino acids. CDR1 is SGHAT and CDR2 is FQNNGV in the germline V gene. V shed 4 bases, J shed 3 bases, and the junction held 0 bases outside the gene matches. This CDR3 is CASSWTSGDTGELFF. The CDR3 DNA follows: TGTGCCAGCAGCTGGACTAGCGGGGACACCGGGGAGCTGTTTTTT.

This clonotype was counted ten times or more. The chain joins TRBV7-2 to TRBJ2-2; possibly TRBD1 or TRBD2 for D (5 bases each). Deletions cut 6 bases from V and 6 bases from J, with 20 bases between. This CDR3 spans 16 amino acids. The V gene's germline CDR1 is SGHTA and CDR2 FQGNSA. In DNA form, the CDR3 reads TGTGCCAGCAGAGAGTTAGCAGGGACCCCCGCCGGGGAGCTGTTTTTT. It codes for CASRELAGTPAGELFF.

This clonotype was recorded a few times. The genes are TRBV7-9 and TRBJ2-7; D ambiguous. Germline-derived CDR1 and CDR2 are SEHNR and FQNEAQ (reference sequence). Trimming took 2 bases from V and 2 from J, leaving 13 bases between them. This CDR3 is built from 15 residues. Written as DNA, the CDR3 is TGTGCCAGCAGCTTACGGAATGGCACAACCTACGAGCAGTACTTC. This gives the protein CASSLRNGTTYEQYF.